One and the same sample provided the 22 T cell receptor beta chains below, sequenced in a study of cytomegalovirus exposure and HLA in healthy donors. With 60 Vbeta and 13 Jbeta primers, the PCR was carried out. Using immunoSEQ multiplex PCR, the repertoire was profiled, and TCRdb retains in-frame clones only, with some absent. The sample includes around 150,000 clones, less than 85% of them seen just once. Input material: PBMCs. The receptors shown here come from a man in his forties or fifties in good health and CMV-seropositive.

This chain uses TRBV10-3 with TRBJ1-1; no clear D gene. This CDR3 contains 13 residues. V was trimmed by 6 bases and J by 4 bases, leaving 12 bases between them. CDR1 ENHRY and CDR2 SYGVKD come from the germline V gene. The CDR3 nucleotides read TGTGCCATCAGGACCGGAGACGGCACTGAAGCTTTCTTT. Protein sequence: CAIRTGDGTEAFF.

This clone has just a few counts. Compared with germline, one end of the junction differs, possibly owing to a read error. The chain links TRBV27 to TRBJ2-1, with 11 bases fitting TRBD2. The germline V gene has CDR1 MNHEY and CDR2 SMNVEV (reference sequence). The CDR3 totals 15 residues. CDR3 amino acids: CASLPLAGDYNEHFF. The CDR3 DNA is TGTGCCAGCTTACCACTAGCGGGGGACTACAATGAGCATTTCTTC.

The gene calls are TRBV9 and TRBJ1-5; 9 bases align to TRBD1. With V trimmed by 3 bases and J by 4 bases, 8 bases remained unmatched. CDR1 is SGDLS, CDR2 YYNGEE, per germline. This CDR3 contains 16 residues. This CDR3 reads CASSGGTGRANQPQHF. The CDR3 DNA sequence: TGTGCCAGCAGCGGTGGGACAGGGAGGGCTAATCAGCCCCAGCATTTT. Full variable domain (outside the CDR3, taken from reference TRBV9 and TRBJ1-5): DSGVTQTPKHLITATGQRVTLRCSPRSGDLSVYWYQQSLDQGLQFLIQYYNGEERAKGNILERFSAQQFPDLHSELNLSSLELGDSALYFCASSGGTGRANQPQHFGDGTRLSIL.

The rearrangement uses TRBV2 and TRBJ2-7, with D possibly being TRBD1 (5 bases). CDR1 SNHLY and CDR2 FYNNEI come from the germline V gene. Trimming removed 2 bases from V and 2 bases from J, with 10 bases in between. This CDR3 comprises 14 residues. The CDR3, as DNA: TGTGCCAGCAGTGAACTAGGGGCCCCCTACGAGCAGTACTTC. Translated: CASSELGAPYEQYF. Combining the CDR3 with reference TRBV2 and TRBJ2-7 gives the whole variable domain EPEVTQTPSHQVTQMGQEVILRCVPISNHLYFYWYRQILGQKVEFLVSFYNNEISEKSEIFDDQFSVERPDGSNFTLKIRSTKLEDSAMYFCASSELGAPYEQYFGPGTRLTVT.

A few counts support this clone. The chain couples TRBV4-2 to TRBJ1-5; D might be TRBD1 (6 bases). The CDR3 is 14 residues long. Germline loops: CDR1 LGHNA, CDR2 YNFKEQ. The V end lost 0 bases, the J end lost 5 bases, and 8 bases lay between the germline ends. DNA for the CDR3: TGTGCCAGCAGCCAAGACTCAGGGGATCAGCCCCAGCATTTT. It is translated as CASSQDSGDQPQHF.

The chain employs TRBV20-1 and TRBJ2-3; D unclear. The V end was cut by 4 bases, the J end by 2 bases, with 4 bases between. Germline CDR1 and CDR2: DFQATT and SNEGSKA (reference sequence). CDR3 size: 11 residues. The CDR3 DNA follows: TGCAGTGCTACCCACACAGATACGCAGTATTTT. The encoded protein is CSATHTDTQYF.

This chain connects TRBV12-5 to TRBJ2-3, with D tentatively TRBD1 (6 bases). Trimming took 6 bases from V and 5 from J, leaving 12 bases between them. This CDR3 contains 13 residues. The germline CDR1 and CDR2 sequences are LGHNT and FRNRAP. CDR3: CASGLTGKDTQYF. The CDR3, as DNA: TGTGCTAGTGGCCTCACAGGGAAAGATACGCAGTATTTT.

The chain couples TRBV5-4 to TRBJ2-2, with D unresolved. V lost 0 bases and J lost 6, with 15 bases in between. The CDR3 consists of 16 residues. The germline V gene has CDR1 SGHNT and CDR2 YYREEE (reference sequence). The CDR3 region has the DNA TGTGCCAGCAGCTTGGAGCGTTCCGCTGGCGCCGGGGAGCTGTTTTTT. Translation gives CASSLERSAGAGELFF. Looking up the rest from reference TRBV5-4 and TRBJ2-2 gives the full variable domain: ETGVTQSPTHLIKTRGQQVTLRCSSQSGHNTVSWYQQALGQGPQFIFQYYREEENGRGNFPPRFSGLQFPNYSSELNVNALELDDSALYLCASSLERSAGAGELFFGEGSRLTVL.

CDR3 loop: CATSTGPRFNSPLHF. Written as DNA, the CDR3 is TGCGCCACCTCGACAGGTCCGAGGTTCAATTCACCCCTCCACTTT. This chain links TRBV5-1 with TRBJ1-6, with D possibly matching TRBD1 (6 bases). Between the trimmed V and J ends, which lost 9 bases and 7 bases, there was a span of 20 bases. The CDR3 covers 15 residues. In germline, CDR1 is SGHRS, CDR2 YFSETQ.

CDR3 protein: CASSLQGAGTDTQYF. DNA for the CDR3: TGTGCCAGCTCGCTACAGGGGGCGGGCACAGATACGCAGTATTTT. The chain joins TRBV18 to TRBJ2-3, with TRBD1 matching over 9 bases. Germline values: CDR1 KGHSH, CDR2 LQKENI. V shed 6 bases and J 1 base; nucleotides not matched to a gene: 5. The CDR3 contains 15 residues.

As concerns this clone: The same CDR3 arises from other DNA sequences in this sample as well. The chain combines TRBV12-5 with TRBJ2-2, with unresolved D. Germline V gives CDR1 LGHNT, CDR2 FRNRAP. V gave up 1 base and J gave up 1 base, with 7 bases separating them. The CDR3 covers 15 residues. The DNA of the CDR3 is TGTGCTAGTGGTTTGGGACACGGGAACACCGGGGAGCTGTTTTTT. It specifies CASGLGHGNTGELFF. The full variable domain, rest sourced from reference TRBV12-5 and TRBJ2-2, is DARVTQTPRHKVTEMGQEVTMRCQPILGHNTVFWYRQTMMQGLELLAYFRNRAPLDDSGMPKDRFSAEMPDATLATLKIQPSEPRDSAVYFCASGLGHGNTGELFFGEGSRLTVL.

The genes are TRBV11-2 and TRBJ2-1; 8 bases fit TRBD2. Germline assignment: CDR1 SGHAT and CDR2 FQNNGV. With V trimmed by 5 bases and J by 6 bases, 9 bases remained unmatched. This CDR3 region has 15 residues. CDR3 in amino acids: CASSHGLASGNEQFF. CDR3 nucleotide sequence: TGTGCCAGCAGCCACGGACTAGCAAGTGGCAATGAGCAGTTCTTC. Filled out from reference TRBV11-2 and TRBJ2-1, the complete variable domain reads EAGVAQSPRYKIIEKRQSVAFWCNPISGHATLYWYQQILGQGPKLLIQFQNNGVVDDSQLPKDRFSAERLKGVDSTLKIQPAKLEDSAVYLCASSHGLASGNEQFFGPGTRLTVL.

The V gene is TRBV19, the J gene TRBJ1-4; D is undetermined. Germline CDR1 LNHDA, CDR2 SQIVND (reference sequence). This CDR3 contains 16 residues. Trimming pared 6 bases from V and 7 bases from J, leaving 21 bases between. This chain's CDR3 is CASRRFDRSVGEKLFF. In DNA form, the CDR3 reads TGTGCCAGTAGGAGATTTGACCGGAGCGTAGGTGAAAAACTGTTTTTT.

The V and J genes are TRBV19 and TRBJ2-4; 7 nucleotides agree with TRBD2. The V segment lost 4 bases and the J segment 2 bases; nucleotides outside the gene matches: 8. CDR1 and CDR2 (germline): LNHDA, SQIVND (reference sequence). The CDR3 is made up of 16 amino acids. CDR3 sequence reads: CASSTYGEGTKNIQYF. The CDR3 DNA is TGTGCCAGTAGTACATACGGGGAGGGGACCAAAAACATTCAGTACTTC.

J is TRBJ2-1 and V is TRBV5-1; the match to TRBD1 covers 8 bases. V lost 0 bases, J lost 10 bases, and 6 bases stayed unmatched. The germline V gene has CDR1 SGHRS and CDR2 YFSETQ. The length of the CDR3 is 14 residues. DNA for the CDR3: TGCGCCAGCAGCTTGGCACGGACAGGGAGGGAGCAGTTCTTC. It yields the protein CASSLARTGREQFF.

This chain joins TRBV7-6 and TRBJ1-4; 9 nucleotides line up with TRBD1. This CDR3 has 15 residues. With V trimmed by 5 bases and J by 3 bases, 4 bases remained unmatched. CDR1 and CDR2 (germline): SGHVS, FNYEAQ. In nucleotides, the CDR3 is TGTGCCAGCAGCGTCACAGGGGGCGCTAATGAAAAACTGTTTTTT. Its translation: CASSVTGGANEKLFF.

This clone has only one observation. This chain joins TRBV18 and TRBJ2-7, with 8 bases identical to TRBD1. The CDR3 is made up of 15 amino acids. Germline assignment: CDR1 KGHSH and CDR2 LQKENI. J was trimmed by 0 bases and V by 3 bases; bases with no gene match: 4. DNA for the CDR3: TGTGCCAGCTCACCCCGGGACAGGTACTCCTACGAGCAGTACTTC. It is translated as CASSPRDRYSYEQYF.

This clone was detected once. The J gene is TRBJ2-7, the V gene TRBV28; 14 positions match TRBD2. This CDR3 has 17 amino acids. Germline lookup yields CDR1 MDHEN and CDR2 SYDVKM. The junction had 8 bases not matched to a gene; V was cut back by 6 bases and J by 1 base. The CDR3 here is CASSRLAGGTGSYEQYF. The CDR3 bases are TGTGCCAGCAGCCGACTAGCGGGAGGGACAGGATCCTACGAGCAGTACTTC.

The chain links TRBV7-9 to TRBJ1-2; TRBD1 is a possible D gene (5 bases). Germline loops: CDR1 SEHNR, CDR2 FQNEAQ (reference sequence). V lost 5 bases and J 4 bases, leaving 14 bases between the germline ends. There are 14 residues in the CDR3. CDR3 in amino acids: CASSPRGGSYGYTF. CDR3 DNA sequence: TGTGCCAGCAGCCCCCGTGGGGGGTCCTATGGCTACACCTTC.

This chain uses TRBV5-1 with TRBJ2-7; the D gene is possibly TRBD1 (5 bases). Per the germline V gene, CDR1 is SGHRS and CDR2 is YFSETQ. V shed 4 bases and J shed 4 bases, with 9 bases lying between them. The CDR3 runs 12 residues. The CDR3 loop reads CASSPQGYEQYF. The CDR3 coding sequence is TGCGCCAGCAGCCCCCAGGGATACGAGCAGTACTTC. The variable domain in full, with the rest retrieved from reference TRBV5-1 and TRBJ2-7, is KAGVTQTPRYLIKTRGQQVTLSCSPISGHRSVSWYQQTPGQGLQFLFEYFSETQRNKGNFPGRFSGRQFSNSRSEMNVSTLELGDSALYLCASSPQGYEQYFGPGTRLTVT.

The gene calls are TRBV14 and TRBJ1-5; D is unresolved. The CDR3 contains 17 residues. Trimming left V 0 bases short and J 5 bases short, with 17 bases between. Germline loops: CDR1 SGHDN, CDR2 FVKESK. The DNA of the CDR3 is TGTGCCAGCAGCCAAGATGTATACATAATTGAACATCAGCCCCAGCATTTT. It codes for CASSQDVYIIEHQPQHF. The complete variable domain, with remaining parts taken from reference TRBV14 and TRBJ1-5, reads EAGVTQFPSHSVIEKGQTVTLRCDPISGHDNLYWYRRVMGKEIKFLLHFVKESKQDESGMPNNRFLAERTGGTYSTLKVQPAELEDSGVYFCASSQDVYIIEHQPQHFGDGTRLSIL.

The rearrangement joins TRBV6-5 to TRBJ2-2; no clear D. This CDR3 contains 14 residues. Deletions cut 6 bases from V and 1 base from J, with 9 bases between. The germline CDR1 and CDR2 sequences are MNHEY and SVGAGI. The CDR3 here is CASRRQLNTGELFF. The CDR3 region has the DNA TGTGCCAGCAGGCGACAATTGAACACCGGGGAGCTGTTTTTT.